This paragraph covers one T cell receptor (beta chain) sequence. Its specificity is unknown. Some clones are missing from TCRdb's copy, which holds only in-frame ones; the method was immunoSEQ multiplex PCR. The table shows 120,000 to 150,000 clones, with 85% to 90% occurring only once. Analysis merged second doses at about 4 or about 12 weeks. The sample belongs to a study of T cell responses to AZD1222 COVID-19 vaccine. Overall study findings and caveats: Donors skewed white British and female; clonal diversity was possibly underestimated. Of spike-specific TCRs, nearly half reportedly target regions left unmutated in variants. Samples come after the peak T cell response, not at day 14.

The CDR3 extends over 15 amino acids. The V and J ends lost 4 bases and 1 base respectively, with 11 bases between them. Germline CDR1 reads LNHDA; CDR2 reads SQIVND (reference sequence). The sample was peripheral blood, taken 28 days after the second AZD1222 dose. The chain is built from TRBV19 and TRBJ2-4, with D perhaps TRBD2 (6 bases). This TCR was recovered from an adult who received the AZD1222 COVID-19 vaccine. This CDR3 reads CASSNFRGAKNIQYF. The CDR3, as DNA: TGTGCCAGTAGTAACTTTCGGGGGGCCAAAAACATTCAGTACTTC.